This T cell receptor beta chain was captured in a study of blood T cell repertoires in COVID-19. The repertoire was sequenced with immunoSEQ multiplex PCR; TCRdb's copy has only in-frame clones and lacks some. This table holds 350,000 to 450,000 clones, about 89% found once. Trimming removed 8 bases at V and 7 bases at J, with 24 bases between. The germline V gene encodes CDR1 SEHNR and CDR2 FQNEAQ (reference sequence). The CDR3 sequence is 17 residues long. The V call is TRBV7-9, the J call TRBJ1-6; a possible D gene is TRBD1 (5 bases). The receptor's source is a man aged 35 to 55 in a cohort exposed to, infected with or recovered from COVID-19 (not recorded which). Sequencing was done on a sample of PBMCs or T cells enriched from blood (not recorded which). The CDR3 bases are TGTGCCAGCGGCCCCAGGGATACGGGCCTTAAAAATTCACCCCTCCACTTT. Protein product: CASGPRDTGLKNSPLHF.